This T cell receptor beta chain was retrieved from a study of shared clonotypes between healthy human individuals. Assay used: immunoSEQ multiplex PCR; TCRdb lists only in-frame clones, some missing. The sample holds over a million clones, 96% seen once. General study findings and limits: Larger richness was generally estimated for naive than memory subsets.

Remarks on this clone: What it binds is not known.

Germline V CDR1 and CDR2: SEHNR, FQNEAQ (reference sequence). This CDR3 region has 14 residues. The V and J ends lost 0 bases and 6 bases respectively, with 8 bases between them. The source material was naive CD4+ T cells sorted from blood. Subset indicated: CD45RA+ positively selected. The rearrangement links TRBV7-9 to TRBJ2-2; D could derive from TRBD1 or TRBD2 (5 bases each). The sequence derives from a man younger than 40 in good health. The CDR3 loop is CASSLARGPGELFF. For the CDR3, the DNA is TGTGCCAGCAGCTTAGCAAGGGGACCCGGGGAGCTGTTTTTT.